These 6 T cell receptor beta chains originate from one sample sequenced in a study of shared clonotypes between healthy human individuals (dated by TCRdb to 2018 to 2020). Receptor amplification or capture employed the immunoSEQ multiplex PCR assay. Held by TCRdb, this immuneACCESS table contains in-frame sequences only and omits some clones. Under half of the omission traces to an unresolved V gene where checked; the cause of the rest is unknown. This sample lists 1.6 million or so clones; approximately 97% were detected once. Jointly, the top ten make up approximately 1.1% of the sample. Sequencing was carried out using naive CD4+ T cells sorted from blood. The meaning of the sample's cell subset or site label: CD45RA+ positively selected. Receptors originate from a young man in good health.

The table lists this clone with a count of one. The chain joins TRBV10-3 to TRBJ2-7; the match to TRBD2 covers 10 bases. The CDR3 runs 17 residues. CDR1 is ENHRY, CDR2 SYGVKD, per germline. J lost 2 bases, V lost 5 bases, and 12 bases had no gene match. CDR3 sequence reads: CAISSPPGLAPTYEQYF. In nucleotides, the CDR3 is TGTGCCATCAGTTCACCCCCGGGACTAGCGCCAACCTACGAGCAGTACTTC.

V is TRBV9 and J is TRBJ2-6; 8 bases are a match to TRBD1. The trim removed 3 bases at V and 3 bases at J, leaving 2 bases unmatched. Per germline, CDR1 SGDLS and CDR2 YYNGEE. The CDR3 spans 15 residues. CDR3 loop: CASSAQGVGANVLTF. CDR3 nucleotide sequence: TGTGCCAGCAGCGCACAGGGGGTTGGGGCCAACGTCCTGACTTTC. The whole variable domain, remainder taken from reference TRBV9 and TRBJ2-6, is DSGVTQTPKHLITATGQRVTLRCSPRSGDLSVYWYQQSLDQGLQFLIQYYNGEERAKGNILERFSAQQFPDLHSELNLSSLELGDSALYFCASSAQGVGANVLTFGAGSRLTVL.

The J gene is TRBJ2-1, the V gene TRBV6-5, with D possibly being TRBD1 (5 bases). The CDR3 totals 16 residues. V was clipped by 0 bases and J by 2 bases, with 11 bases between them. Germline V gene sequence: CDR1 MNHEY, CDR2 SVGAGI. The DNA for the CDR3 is TGTGCCAGCAGTTACTCGAGTAGGGGCCCCTACAATGAGCAGTTCTTC. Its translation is CASSYSSRGPYNEQFF.

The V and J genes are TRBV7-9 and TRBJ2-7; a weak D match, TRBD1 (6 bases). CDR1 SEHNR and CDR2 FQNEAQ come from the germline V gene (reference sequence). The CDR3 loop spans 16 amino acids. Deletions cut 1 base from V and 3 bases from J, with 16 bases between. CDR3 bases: TGTGCCAGCAGCTTAGGTACCGAACCCAGGGGCTACGAGCAGTACTTC. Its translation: CASSLGTEPRGYEQYF.

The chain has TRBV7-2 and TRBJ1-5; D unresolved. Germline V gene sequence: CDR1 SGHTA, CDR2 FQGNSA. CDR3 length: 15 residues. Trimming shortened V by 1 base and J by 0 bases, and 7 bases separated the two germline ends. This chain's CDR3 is CASSLVAASNQPQHF. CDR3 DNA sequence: TGTGCCAGCAGCTTAGTGGCAGCTAGCAATCAGCCCCAGCATTTT.

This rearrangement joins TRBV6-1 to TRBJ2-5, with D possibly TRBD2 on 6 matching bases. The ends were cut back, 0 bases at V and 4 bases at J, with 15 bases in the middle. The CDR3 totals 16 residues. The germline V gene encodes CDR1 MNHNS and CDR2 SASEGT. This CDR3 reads CASSEAAGGALETQYF. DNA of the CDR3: TGTGCCAGCAGTGAAGCCGCCGGGGGAGCGCTAGAGACCCAGTACTTC.